The clone carrying this T cell receptor (beta chain) was detected only a few times. The investigators amplified TCR beta CDR3 regions from RNA transcripts. In the first-round RT-PCR of the TCR CDR3, the HTBI primer set was used. TCRdb reprocessed the multiplex PCR reads via MiXCR and lists one record per CDR3 protein. Of about 290,000 distinct CDR3 sequences listed, around 15% are singletons. The sample belongs to a study of T cells in Graves' hyperthyroidism and ophthalmopathy. Trimming took off 8 bases at V and 0 bases at J, with 11 bases between the two ends. CDR1 is MDHEN, CDR2 SYDVKM, per germline. The CDR3 is made up of 13 amino acids.

The receptor's source is a woman aged 60-75 years with Graves' ophthalmopathy. Source material: blood. This sequence joins TRBV28 and TRBJ2-7; D is possibly TRBD2 (6 bases). CDR3 sequence (DNA): TGTGCCAGCTGGAGGGGTTTCTCCTACGAGCAGTACTTC. The encoded protein is CASWRGFSYEQYF.